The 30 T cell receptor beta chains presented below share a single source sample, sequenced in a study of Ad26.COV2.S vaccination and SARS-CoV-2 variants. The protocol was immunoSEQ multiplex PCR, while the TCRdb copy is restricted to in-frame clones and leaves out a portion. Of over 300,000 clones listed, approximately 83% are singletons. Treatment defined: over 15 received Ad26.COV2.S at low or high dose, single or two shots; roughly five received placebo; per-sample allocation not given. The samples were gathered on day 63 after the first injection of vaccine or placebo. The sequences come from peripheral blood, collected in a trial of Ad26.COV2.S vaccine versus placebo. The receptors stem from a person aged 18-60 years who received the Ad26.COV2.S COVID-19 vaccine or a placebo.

CDR3 sequence (DNA): TGTGCCAGCAGCCTAGAGGACAGGAAGTACTTC. It yields the protein CASSLEDRKYF. The chain is built from TRBV3-1 (or the pseudogene TRBV3-2) and TRBJ2-7; 7 nucleotides align to TRBD1. The CDR3 has 11 residues. Per germline, CDR1 LGHDT and CDR2 YNNKEL (reference sequence). V shed 4 bases, J shed 11 bases, and the junction held 5 bases outside the gene matches.

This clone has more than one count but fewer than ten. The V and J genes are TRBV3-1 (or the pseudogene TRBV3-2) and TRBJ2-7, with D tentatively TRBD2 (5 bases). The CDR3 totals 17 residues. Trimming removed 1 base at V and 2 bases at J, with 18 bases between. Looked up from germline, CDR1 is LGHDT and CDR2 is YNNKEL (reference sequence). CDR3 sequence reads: CASSQARAARGTYEQYF. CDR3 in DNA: TGTGCCAGCAGCCAAGCGCGGGCGGCTAGAGGGACCTACGAGCAGTACTTC.

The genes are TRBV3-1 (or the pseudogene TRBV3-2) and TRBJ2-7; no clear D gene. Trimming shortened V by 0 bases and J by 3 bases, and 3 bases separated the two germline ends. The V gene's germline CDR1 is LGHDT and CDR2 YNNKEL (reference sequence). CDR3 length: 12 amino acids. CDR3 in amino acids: CASSQDSYEQYF. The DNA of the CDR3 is TGTGCCAGCAGCCAAGACAGCTACGAGCAGTACTTC.

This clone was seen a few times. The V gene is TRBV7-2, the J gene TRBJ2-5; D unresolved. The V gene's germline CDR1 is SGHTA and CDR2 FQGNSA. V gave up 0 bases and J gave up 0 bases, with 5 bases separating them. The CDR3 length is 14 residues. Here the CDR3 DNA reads TGTGCCAGCAGCTTAGCGGCTTACCAAGAGACCCAGTACTTC. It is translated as CASSLAAYQETQYF.

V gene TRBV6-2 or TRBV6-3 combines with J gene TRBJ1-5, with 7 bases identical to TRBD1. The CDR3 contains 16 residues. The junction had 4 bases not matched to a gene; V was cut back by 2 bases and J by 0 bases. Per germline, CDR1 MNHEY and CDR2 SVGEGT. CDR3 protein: CASSYPRTGSNQPQHF. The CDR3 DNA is TGTGCCAGCAGTTACCCACGGACAGGTAGCAATCAGCCCCAGCATTTT.

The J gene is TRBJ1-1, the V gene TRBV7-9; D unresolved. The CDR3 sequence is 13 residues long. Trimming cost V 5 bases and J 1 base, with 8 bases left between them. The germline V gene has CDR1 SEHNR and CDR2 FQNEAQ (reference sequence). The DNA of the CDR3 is TGTGCCAGCAGCCGTGGACCGAACACTGAAGCTTTCTTT. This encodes CASSRGPNTEAFF. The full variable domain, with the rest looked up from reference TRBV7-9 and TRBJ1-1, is DTGVSQNPRHKITKRGQNVTFRCDPISEHNRLYWYRQTLGQGPEFLTYFQNEAQLEKSRLLSDRFSAERPKGSFSTLEIQRTEQGDSAMYLCASSRGPNTEAFFGQGTRLTVV.

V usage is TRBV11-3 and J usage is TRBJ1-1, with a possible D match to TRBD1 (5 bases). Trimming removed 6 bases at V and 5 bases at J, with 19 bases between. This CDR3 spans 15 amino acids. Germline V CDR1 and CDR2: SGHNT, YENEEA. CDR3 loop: CASRRRGSRGTEAFF. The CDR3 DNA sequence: TGTGCCAGCAGGAGACGGGGCTCCCGTGGTACTGAAGCTTTCTTT.

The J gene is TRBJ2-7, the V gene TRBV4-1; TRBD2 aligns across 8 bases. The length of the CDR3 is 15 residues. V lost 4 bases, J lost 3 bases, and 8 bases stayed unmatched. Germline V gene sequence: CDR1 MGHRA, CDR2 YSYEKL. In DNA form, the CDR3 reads TGCGCCAGCAGCCGGGAGTTGGGACTAGGCTACGAGCAGTACTTC. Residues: CASSRELGLGYEQYF.

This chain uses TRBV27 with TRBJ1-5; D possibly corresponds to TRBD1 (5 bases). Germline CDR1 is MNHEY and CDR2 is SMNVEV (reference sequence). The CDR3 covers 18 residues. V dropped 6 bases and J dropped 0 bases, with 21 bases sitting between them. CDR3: CASRPMGQGWVSNQPQHF. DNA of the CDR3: TGTGCCAGCAGGCCGATGGGGCAGGGTTGGGTTAGCAATCAGCCCCAGCATTTT.

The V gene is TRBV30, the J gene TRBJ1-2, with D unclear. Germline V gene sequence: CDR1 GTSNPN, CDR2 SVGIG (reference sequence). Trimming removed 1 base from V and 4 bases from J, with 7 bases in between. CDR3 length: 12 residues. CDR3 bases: TGTGCCTGGAGTGACCAGCCCTATGGCTACACCTTC. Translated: CAWSDQPYGYTF.

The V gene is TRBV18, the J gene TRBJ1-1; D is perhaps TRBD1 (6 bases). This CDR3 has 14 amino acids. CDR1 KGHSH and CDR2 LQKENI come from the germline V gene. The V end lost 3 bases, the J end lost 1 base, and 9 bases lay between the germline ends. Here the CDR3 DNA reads TGTGCCAGCTCACCTCTGACAGGGAACACTGAAGCTTTCTTT. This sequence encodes CASSPLTGNTEAFF. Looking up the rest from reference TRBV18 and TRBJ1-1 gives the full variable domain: NAGVMQNPRHLVRRRGQEARLRCSPMKGHSHVYWYRQLPEEGLKFMVYLQKENIIDESGMPKERFSAEFPKEGPSILRIQQVVRGDSAAYFCASSPLTGNTEAFFGQGTRLTVV.

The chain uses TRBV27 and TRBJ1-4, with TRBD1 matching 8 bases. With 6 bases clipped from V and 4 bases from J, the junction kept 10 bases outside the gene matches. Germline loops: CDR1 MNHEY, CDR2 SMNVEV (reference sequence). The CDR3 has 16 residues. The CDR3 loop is CASRMTGEMINEKLFF. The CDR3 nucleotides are TGTGCCAGCAGGATGACAGGGGAGATGATTAATGAAAAACTGTTTTTT. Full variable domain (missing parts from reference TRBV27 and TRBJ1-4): EAQVTQNPRYLITVTGKKLTVTCSQNMNHEYMSWYRQDPGLGLRQIYYSMNVEVTDKGDVPEGYKVSRKEKRNFPLILESPSPNQTSLYFCASRMTGEMINEKLFFGSGTQLSVL.

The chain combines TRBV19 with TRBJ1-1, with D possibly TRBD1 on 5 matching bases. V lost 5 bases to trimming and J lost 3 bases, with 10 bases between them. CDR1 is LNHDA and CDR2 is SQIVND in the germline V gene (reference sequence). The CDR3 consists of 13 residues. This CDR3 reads CASSGRGYTEAFF. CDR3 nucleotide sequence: TGTGCCAGTAGTGGCCGGGGCTACACTGAAGCTTTCTTT.

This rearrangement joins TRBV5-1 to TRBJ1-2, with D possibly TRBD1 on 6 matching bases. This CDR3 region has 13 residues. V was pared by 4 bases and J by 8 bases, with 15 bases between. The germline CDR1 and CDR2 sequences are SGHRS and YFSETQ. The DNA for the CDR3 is TGCGCCAGCAGCGTCGACAGGACCTACGGCTACACCTTC. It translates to CASSVDRTYGYTF.

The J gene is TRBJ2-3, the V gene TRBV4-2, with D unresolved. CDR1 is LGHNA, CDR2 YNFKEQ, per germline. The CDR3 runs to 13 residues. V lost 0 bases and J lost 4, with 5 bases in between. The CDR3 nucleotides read TGTGCCAGCAGCCAAGATTCCCCAGATACGCAGTATTTT. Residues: CASSQDSPDTQYF.

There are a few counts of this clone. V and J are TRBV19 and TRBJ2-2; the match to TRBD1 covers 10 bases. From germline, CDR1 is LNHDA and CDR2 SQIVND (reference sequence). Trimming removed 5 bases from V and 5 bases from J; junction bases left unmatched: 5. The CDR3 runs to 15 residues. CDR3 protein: CASSFDRGLTGELFF. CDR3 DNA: TGTGCCAGTAGTTTTGACAGGGGGCTGACCGGGGAGCTGTTTTTT.

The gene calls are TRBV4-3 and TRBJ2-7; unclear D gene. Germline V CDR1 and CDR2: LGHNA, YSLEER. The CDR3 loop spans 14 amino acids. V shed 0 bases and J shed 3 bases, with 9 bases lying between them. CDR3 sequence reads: CASSQEGQIYEQYF. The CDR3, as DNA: TGCGCCAGCAGCCAAGAAGGGCAGATCTACGAGCAGTACTTC.

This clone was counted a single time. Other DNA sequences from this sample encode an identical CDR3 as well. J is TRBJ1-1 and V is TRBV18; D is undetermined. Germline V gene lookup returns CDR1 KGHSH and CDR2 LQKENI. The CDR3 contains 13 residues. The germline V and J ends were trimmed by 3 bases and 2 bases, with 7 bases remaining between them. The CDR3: CASSPEVNTEAFF. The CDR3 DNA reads TGTGCCAGCTCACCGGAGGTTAACACTGAAGCTTTCTTT.

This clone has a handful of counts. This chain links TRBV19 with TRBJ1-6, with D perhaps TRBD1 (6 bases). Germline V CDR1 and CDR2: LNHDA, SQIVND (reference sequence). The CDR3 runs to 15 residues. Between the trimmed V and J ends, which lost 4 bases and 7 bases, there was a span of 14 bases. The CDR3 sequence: CASSTPEGGNSPLHF. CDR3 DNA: TGTGCCAGTAGTACCCCCGAGGGGGGGAATTCACCCCTCCACTTT.

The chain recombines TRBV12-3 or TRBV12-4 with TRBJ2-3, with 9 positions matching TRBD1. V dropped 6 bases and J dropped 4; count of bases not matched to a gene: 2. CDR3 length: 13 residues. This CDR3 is CASRGQGADTQYF. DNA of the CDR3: TGTGCCAGCAGGGGACAGGGCGCAGATACGCAGTATTTT.

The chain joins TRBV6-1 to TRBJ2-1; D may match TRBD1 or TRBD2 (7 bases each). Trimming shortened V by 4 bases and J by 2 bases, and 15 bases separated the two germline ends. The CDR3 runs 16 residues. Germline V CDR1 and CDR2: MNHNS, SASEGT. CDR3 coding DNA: TGTGCCAGCAGTGTTAGGGGGGGGACAGCCTACAATGAGCAGTTCTTC. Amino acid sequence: CASSVRGGTAYNEQFF.

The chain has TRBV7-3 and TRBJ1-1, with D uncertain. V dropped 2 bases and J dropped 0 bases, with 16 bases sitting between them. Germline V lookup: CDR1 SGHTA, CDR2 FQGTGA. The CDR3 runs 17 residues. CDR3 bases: TGTGCCAGCAGCTTAGCCAGCACGGGTCCCATGAACACTGAAGCTTTCTTT. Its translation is CASSLASTGPMNTEAFF.

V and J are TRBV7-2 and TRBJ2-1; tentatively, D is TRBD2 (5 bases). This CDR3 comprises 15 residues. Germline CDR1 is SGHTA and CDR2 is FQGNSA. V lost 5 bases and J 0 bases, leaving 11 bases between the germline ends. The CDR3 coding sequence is TGTGCCAGCAGCCCAGGAGACTACTCCTACAATGAGCAGTTCTTC. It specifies CASSPGDYSYNEQFF.

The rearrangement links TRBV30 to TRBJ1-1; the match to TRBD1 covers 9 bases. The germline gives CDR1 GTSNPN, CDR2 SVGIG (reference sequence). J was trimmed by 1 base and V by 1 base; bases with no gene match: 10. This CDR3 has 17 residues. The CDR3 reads CAWSGPGQGGTNTEAFF. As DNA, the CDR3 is TGTGCCTGGAGTGGCCCGGGACAGGGAGGAACGAACACTGAAGCTTTCTTT.

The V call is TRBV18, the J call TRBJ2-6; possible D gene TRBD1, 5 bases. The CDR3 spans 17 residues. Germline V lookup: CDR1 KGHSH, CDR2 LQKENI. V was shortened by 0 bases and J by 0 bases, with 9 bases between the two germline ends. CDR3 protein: CASSPPTVNSGANVLTF. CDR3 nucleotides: TGTGCCAGCTCACCACCGACAGTCAACTCTGGGGCCAACGTCCTGACTTTC.

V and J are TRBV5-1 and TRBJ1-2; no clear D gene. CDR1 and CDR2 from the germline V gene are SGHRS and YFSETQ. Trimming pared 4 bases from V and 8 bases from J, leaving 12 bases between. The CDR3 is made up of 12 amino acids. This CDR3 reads CASSEPEGGYTF. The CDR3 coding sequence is TGCGCCAGCAGCGAGCCGGAGGGCGGCTACACCTTC.

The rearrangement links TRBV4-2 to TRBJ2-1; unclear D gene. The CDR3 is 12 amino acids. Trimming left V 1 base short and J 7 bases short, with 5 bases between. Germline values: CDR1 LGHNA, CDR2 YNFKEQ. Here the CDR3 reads CASSQGANEQFF. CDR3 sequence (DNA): TGTGCCAGCAGCCAAGGCGCGAATGAGCAGTTCTTC.

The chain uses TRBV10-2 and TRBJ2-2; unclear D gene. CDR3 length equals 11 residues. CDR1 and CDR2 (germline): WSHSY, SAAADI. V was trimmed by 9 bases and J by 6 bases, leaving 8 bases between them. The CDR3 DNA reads TGCGCCAGTACATATTCCGGGGAGCTGTTTTTT. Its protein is CASTYSGELFF.

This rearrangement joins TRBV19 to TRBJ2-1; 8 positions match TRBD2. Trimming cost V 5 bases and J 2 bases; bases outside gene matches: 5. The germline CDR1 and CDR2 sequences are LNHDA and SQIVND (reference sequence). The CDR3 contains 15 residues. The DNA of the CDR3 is TGTGCCAGTAGTCCGGTAGCGGGACCCTACAATGAGCAGTTCTTC. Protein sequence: CASSPVAGPYNEQFF. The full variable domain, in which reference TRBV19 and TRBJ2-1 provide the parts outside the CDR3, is DGGITQSPKYLFRKEGQNVTLSCEQNLNHDAMYWYRQDPGQGLRLIYYSQIVNDFQKGDIAEGYSVSREKKESFPLTVTSAQKNPTAFYLCASSPVAGPYNEQFFGPGTRLTVL.

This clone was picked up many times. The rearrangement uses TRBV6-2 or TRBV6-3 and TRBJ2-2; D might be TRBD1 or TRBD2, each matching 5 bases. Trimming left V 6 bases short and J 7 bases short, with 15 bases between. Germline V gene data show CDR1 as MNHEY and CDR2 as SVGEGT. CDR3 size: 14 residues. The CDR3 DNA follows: TGTGCCAGCAGCTCCGGGACCTGGGGCGGGGAGCTGTTTTTT. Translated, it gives CASSSGTWGGELFF.